This T cell receptor (beta chain) was identified during a study of cytomegalovirus exposure and HLA in healthy donors. Primers included in the PCR were 60 Vbeta and 13 Jbeta primers. Some clones are missing from TCRdb's copy, which holds only in-frame ones; the method was immunoSEQ multiplex PCR. The sample has roughly 100,000 clones; around 77% are singletons. CDR3 length: 15 residues. Trimming took 3 bases from V and 3 from J, leaving 14 bases between them. Germline V lookup: CDR1 WSHSY, CDR2 SAAADI. The J gene is TRBJ2-5, the V gene TRBV10-2; D might be TRBD1 (5 bases). The sample taken for sequencing was PBMCs. The clonotype originates from a woman in her forties in good health and CMV-seropositive. This CDR3 is CASSDLQGIKETQYF. DNA of the CDR3: TGCGCCAGCAGTGACTTGCAGGGAATTAAAGAGACCCAGTACTTC.